This T cell receptor (beta chain) was documented in a study of blood T cell repertoires in COVID-19. Whole-study context: Samples of COVID-19 (acute and convalescent) were obtained from the United States, Italy and Spain. T cells, B-cell-depleted T cells, or PBMCs provided the cDNA or gDNA that served as material.

This CDR3 is built from 15 residues. Germline assignment: CDR1 SGHRS and CDR2 YFSETQ. V lost 1 base and J 7 bases, leaving 17 bases between the germline ends. TCRdb's copy holds only in-frame clones and misses some; the assay was immunoSEQ multiplex PCR. The sample has under 300,000 clones; roughly 88% are singletons. This TCR was recovered from a middle-aged woman who had recovered from COVID-19. The chain combines TRBV5-1 with TRBJ1-1; D possibly corresponds to TRBD1 (5 bases). Sequencing was carried out using peripheral blood. CDR3 nucleotide sequence: TGCGCCAGCAGCTTGCTCTCGGACATGAAGTTTGAAGCTTTCTTT. Amino acids: CASSLLSDMKFEAFF.